Presented here are 19 T cell receptor beta chains from one specimen sequenced in a study of T cells in Graves' hyperthyroidism and ophthalmopathy. The CDR3 regions of TCR beta were amplified from RNA transcripts. The HTBI primer set drove a first-round RT-PCR of the TCR CDR3. TCRdb passed the multiplex PCR reads through MiXCR, listing each CDR3 protein once. The top ten hold roughly 49% of the sample, which has 200,000 or so distinct CDR3 sequences, around 16% seen once. Sequenced input: blood. These receptors originate from a woman in her 50s with Graves' hyperthyroidism.

The chain couples TRBV7-8 to TRBJ2-2; no firm D call. This CDR3 has 13 amino acids. The germline CDR1 and CDR2 sequences are SGHVS and FQNEAQ. The V end lost 4 bases, the J end lost 4 bases, and 7 bases lay between the germline ends. In nucleotides, the CDR3 is TGTGCCAGCAGCTCAATCGTCACCGGGGAGCTGTTTTTT. This gives the protein CASSSIVTGELFF.

This clonotype was recorded at least ten times. The chain couples TRBV12-3 or TRBV12-4 to TRBJ1-2; 9 bases are a match to TRBD1. The CDR3 is made up of 15 amino acids. Trimming at V came to 5 bases and at J to 8 bases, leaving 12 bases not matched to a gene. This chain's CDR3 is CASSPSGQGGYGYTF. CDR3 nucleotide sequence: TGTGCCAGCAGTCCCTCGGGACAGGGAGGTTACGGCTACACCTTC.

In regard to this clonotype: A much larger clone sits a single nucleotide away, making a read error possible. The chain links TRBV12-3 or TRBV12-4 to TRBJ2-1; the D gene is possibly TRBD1 (5 bases). The CDR3 totals 15 residues. The CDR3 region is CTSSSSSPNSGEQFF. The CDR3 DNA follows: TGTACCAGCAGTTCCTCCTCTCCCAACTCAGGGGAGCAGTTCTTC.

The CDR3 DNA is TGTGCCAGCAGTGAAGTGGGTCAGGGCAAGCACCAGTCGTACTTC. Translation gives CASSEVGQGKHQSYF. The gene calls are TRBV6-1 and TRBJ2-5; a weak D match, TRBD1 (5 bases). The V end lost 1 base, the J end lost 13 bases, and 22 bases lay between the germline ends. From germline, CDR1 is MNHNS and CDR2 SASEGT. This CDR3 has 15 amino acids.

The chain joins TRBV7-3 to TRBJ2-3; 9 bases align to TRBD2. With 5 bases clipped from V and 0 bases from J, the junction kept 6 bases outside the gene matches. The CDR3 runs 16 residues. In germline, CDR1 is SGHTA, CDR2 FQGTGA. The CDR3 sequence is CASSPRTSESTDTQYF. In DNA form, the CDR3 reads TGTGCCAGCAGCCCGAGGACTAGCGAAAGCACAGATACGCAGTATTTT.

This clonotype was seen ten or more times. CDR3 sequence: CASTRSGASSYEQYF. The DNA of the CDR3 is TGTGCCAGCACCCGGTCGGGAGCTTCCTCCTACGAGCAGTACTTC. This rearrangement joins TRBV12-3 or TRBV12-4 to TRBJ2-7; a possible D gene is TRBD2 (6 bases). This CDR3 is built from 15 residues. Trimming took off 7 bases at V and 0 bases at J, with 16 bases between the two ends.

This clonotype appeared many times. V usage is TRBV12-3 or TRBV12-4 and J usage is TRBJ1-2; D not resolved. The CDR3 has 15 amino acids. The V end was cut by 7 bases, the J end by 2 bases, with 17 bases between. CDR3 DNA sequence: TGTGCCAGCATCCTTGGAGACGGAGTAAACTATGGCTACACCTTC. The encoded protein is CASILGDGVNYGYTF.

The rearrangement links TRBV19 to TRBJ2-7; no clear D gene. The CDR3 is 11 residues long. CDR1 LNHDA and CDR2 SQIVND come from the germline V gene (reference sequence). The V gene lost 10 bases and the J gene lost 5 bases, with 12 bases spanning the gap. The CDR3: CATLGLNEQYF. The CDR3 DNA reads TGTGCCACCCTCGGCCTCAACGAGCAGTACTTC.

Worth noting for this clonotype: A read error is possible here, since a much larger clone lies one base away. The CDR3 sequence is CASSPGSQRAYNEQYF. The CDR3 DNA reads TGCGCCAGCAGCCCTGGTAGCCAGCGGGCATACAATGAGCAGTACTTC. The chain combines TRBV4-1 with TRBJ2-1, with D maybe TRBD2 (6 bases). The DNA end favors TRBJ2-7, so the J call may be wrong. Germline CDR1 MGHRA, CDR2 YSYEKL. The CDR3 is 16 amino acids.

The table lists this clonotype with a few counts. The chain carries TRBV30 and TRBJ2-1; D unresolved. The germline V gene has CDR1 GTSNPN and CDR2 SVGIG (reference sequence). The CDR3 has 12 residues. The germline V and J ends were trimmed by 4 bases and 6 bases, with 10 bases remaining between them. The CDR3 sequence is CAWTERGNEQFF. CDR3 sequence (DNA): TGTGCCTGGACTGAGCGTGGCAATGAGCAGTTCTTC. Using reference TRBV30 and TRBJ2-1 for the parts outside the CDR3, the full variable domain is SQTIHQWPATLVQPVGSPLSLECTVEGTSNPNLYWYRQAAGRGLQLLFYSVGIGQISSEVPQNLSASRPQDRQFILSSKKLLLSDSGFYLCAWTERGNEQFFGPGTRLTVL.

This clonotype was recorded a few times. The chain joins TRBV6-2 or TRBV6-3 to TRBJ2-2; 14 nucleotides agree with TRBD2. V dropped 7 bases and J dropped 5; count of bases not matched to a gene: 12. Looked up from germline, CDR1 is MNHEY and CDR2 is SVGEGT. This CDR3 spans 18 amino acids. This chain's CDR3 is CASTTGTSGSGWTGELFF. The CDR3, as DNA: TGTGCCAGCACCACTGGGACTAGCGGGAGTGGGTGGACCGGGGAGCTGTTTTTT.

The CDR3: CASSDGLVPHEQYF. Written as DNA, the CDR3 is TGCGCCAGCAGTGACGGACTAGTTCCTCACGAGCAGTACTTC. The rearrangement uses TRBV5-1 and TRBJ2-7, with 7 positions matching TRBD2. The CDR3 sequence is 14 residues long. CDR1 and CDR2 from the germline V gene are SGHRS and YFSETQ. With 5 bases clipped from V and 5 bases from J, the junction kept 10 bases outside the gene matches.

This clonotype was counted only a few times. The rearrangement joins TRBV19 to TRBJ2-7, with TRBD2 matching over 7 bases. Per germline, CDR1 LNHDA and CDR2 SQIVND (reference sequence). The CDR3 extends over 13 amino acids. Trimming cost V 3 bases and J 3 bases; bases outside gene matches: 2. The CDR3 region is CASSMLADYEQYF. The CDR3 DNA reads TGTGCCAGTAGTATGCTAGCGGACTACGAGCAGTACTTC.

This clonotype showed up many times. The rearrangement links TRBV5-1 to TRBJ2-1, with D perhaps matching TRBD2 (5 bases). V lost 2 bases and J lost 7, with 13 bases in between. Germline lookup yields CDR1 SGHRS and CDR2 YFSETQ. The length of the CDR3 is 14 residues. The CDR3 loop is CASSLRTPNNEQFF. The CDR3 coding sequence is TGCGCCAGCAGCTTACGGACTCCTAATAATGAGCAGTTCTTC.

This sequence joins TRBV28 and TRBJ1-5; D gene unclear. Between the trimmed V and J ends, which lost 4 bases and 3 bases, there was a span of 16 bases. This CDR3 is 16 amino acids long. CDR1 and CDR2 (germline): MDHEN, SYDVKM. CDR3 sequence: CASSSLREAFNQPQHF. In DNA, the CDR3 is TGTGCCAGCAGTTCCCTCCGAGAAGCCTTCAATCAGCCCCAGCATTTT.

This clonotype was seen repeatedly, ten times or more. V gene TRBV7-3 combines with J gene TRBJ2-3; 7 positions agree with TRBD2. Germline V gene sequence: CDR1 SGHTA, CDR2 FQGTGA. The trim removed 4 bases at V and 2 bases at J, leaving 12 bases unmatched. The CDR3 runs to 17 residues. CDR3 bases: TGTGCCAGCAGCTCCAATGTGGGGGAGGGTTACACAGATACGCAGTATTTT. Protein sequence: CASSSNVGEGYTDTQYF.

This clonotype was picked up many times. V and J are TRBV27 and TRBJ2-7; the match to TRBD2 covers 7 bases. J gave up 7 bases and V 5 bases, and 11 bases lay outside the gene matches. The CDR3 runs 14 residues. CDR1 and CDR2 from the germline V gene are MNHEY and SMNVEV (reference sequence). CDR3 DNA sequence: TGTGCCAGCAGTCCGGAGGGACTACCTTTTGAGCAGTACTTC. It specifies CASSPEGLPFEQYF.

This clonotype showed up many times. The chain joins TRBV2 to TRBJ1-1, with a weak D call TRBD1 (5 bases). The V gene lost 6 bases and the J gene lost 4 bases, with 18 bases spanning the gap. CDR3 size: 15 residues. The germline V gene has CDR1 SNHLY and CDR2 FYNNEI. CDR3 nucleotide sequence: TGTGCCAGCAGAGACGACAGACTCCGTGTCACTGAAGCTTTCTTT. Encoded protein: CASRDDRLRVTEAFF.

This clonotype was observed at least ten times. V is TRBV7-8 and J is TRBJ1-1; D ambiguous. This CDR3 contains 14 residues. Trimming stripped 0 bases from V and 6 bases from J, with 11 bases between. Per the germline V gene, CDR1 is SGHVS and CDR2 is FQNEAQ. The CDR3 here is CASSLARAPAEAFF. The CDR3 DNA follows: TGTGCCAGCAGCTTAGCGAGAGCACCAGCTGAAGCTTTCTTT.